This T cell receptor beta chain emerged from a study of control samples from healthy donors and cancer patients. V dropped 5 bases and J dropped 1; count of bases not matched to a gene: 3. This CDR3 is built from 15 residues. Germline CDR1 and CDR2: SNHLY and FYNNEI. Sequenced by immunoSEQ multiplex PCR; TCRdb stores in-frame clones only, minus some. The repertoire has 110,000 to 150,000 clones, around 90% of them found once; the top ten carry over 4.5%. The specimen was blood. The sequence derives from a man aged 30 to 45 in good health. The V gene is TRBV2, the J gene TRBJ2-2, with 8 bases aligning to TRBD1. The CDR3 DNA follows: TGTGCCAGCAGTACCGACAGGGGGAACACCGGGGAGCTGTTTTTT. It specifies CASSTDRGNTGELFF.